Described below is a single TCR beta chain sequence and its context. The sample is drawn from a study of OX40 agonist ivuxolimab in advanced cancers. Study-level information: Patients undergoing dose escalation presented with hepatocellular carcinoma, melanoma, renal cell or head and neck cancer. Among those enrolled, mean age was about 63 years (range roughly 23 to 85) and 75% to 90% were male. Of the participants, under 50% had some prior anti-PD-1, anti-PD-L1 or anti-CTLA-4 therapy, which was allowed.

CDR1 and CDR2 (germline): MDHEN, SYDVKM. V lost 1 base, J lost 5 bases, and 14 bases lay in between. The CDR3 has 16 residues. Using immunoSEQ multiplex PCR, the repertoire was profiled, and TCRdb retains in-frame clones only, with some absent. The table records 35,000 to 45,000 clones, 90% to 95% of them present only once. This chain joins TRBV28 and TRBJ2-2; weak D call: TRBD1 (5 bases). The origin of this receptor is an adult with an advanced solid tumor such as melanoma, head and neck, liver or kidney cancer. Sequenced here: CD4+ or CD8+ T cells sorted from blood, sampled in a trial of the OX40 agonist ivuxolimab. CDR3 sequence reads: CASSLLLRVATGELFF. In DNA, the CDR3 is TGTGCCAGCAGTTTATTACTCAGGGTTGCGACCGGGGAGCTGTTTTTT.